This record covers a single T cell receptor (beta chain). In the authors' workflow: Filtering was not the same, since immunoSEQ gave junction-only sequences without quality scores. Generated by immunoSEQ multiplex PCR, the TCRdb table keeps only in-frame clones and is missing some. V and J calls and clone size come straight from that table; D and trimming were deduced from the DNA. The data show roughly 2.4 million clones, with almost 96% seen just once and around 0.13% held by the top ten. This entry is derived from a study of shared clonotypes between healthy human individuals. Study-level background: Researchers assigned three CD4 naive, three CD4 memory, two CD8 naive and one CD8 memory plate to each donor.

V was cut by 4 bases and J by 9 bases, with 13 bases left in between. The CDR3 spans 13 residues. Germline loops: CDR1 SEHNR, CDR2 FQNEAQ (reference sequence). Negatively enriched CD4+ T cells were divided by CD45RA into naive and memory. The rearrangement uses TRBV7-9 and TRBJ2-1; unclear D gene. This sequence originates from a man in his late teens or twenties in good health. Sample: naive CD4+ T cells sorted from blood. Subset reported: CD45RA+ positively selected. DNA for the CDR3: TGTGCCAGCAGCTCGGAGCGATGGAGTGAGCAGTTCTTC. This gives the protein CASSSERWSEQFF.